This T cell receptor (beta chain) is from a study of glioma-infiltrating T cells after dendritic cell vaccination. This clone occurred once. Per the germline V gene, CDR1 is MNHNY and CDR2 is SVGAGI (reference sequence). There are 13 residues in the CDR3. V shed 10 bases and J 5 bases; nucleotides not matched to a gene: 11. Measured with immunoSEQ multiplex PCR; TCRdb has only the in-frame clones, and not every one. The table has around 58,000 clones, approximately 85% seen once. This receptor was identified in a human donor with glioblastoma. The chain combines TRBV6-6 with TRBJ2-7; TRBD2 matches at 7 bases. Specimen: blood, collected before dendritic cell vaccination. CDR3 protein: CAISRGLQNEQYF. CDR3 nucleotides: TGTGCCATTTCTAGGGGACTACAAAACGAGCAGTACTTC.